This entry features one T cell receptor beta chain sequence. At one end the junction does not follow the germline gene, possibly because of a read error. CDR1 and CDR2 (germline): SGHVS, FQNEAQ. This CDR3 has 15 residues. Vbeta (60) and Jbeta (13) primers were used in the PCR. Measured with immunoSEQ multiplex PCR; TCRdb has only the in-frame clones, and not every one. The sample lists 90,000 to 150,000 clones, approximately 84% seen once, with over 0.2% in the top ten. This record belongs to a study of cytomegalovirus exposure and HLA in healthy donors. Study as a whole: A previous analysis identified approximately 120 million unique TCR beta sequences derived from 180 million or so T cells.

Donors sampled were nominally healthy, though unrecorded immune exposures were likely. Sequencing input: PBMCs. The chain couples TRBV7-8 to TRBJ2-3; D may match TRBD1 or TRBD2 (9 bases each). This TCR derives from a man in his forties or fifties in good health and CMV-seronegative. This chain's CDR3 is CASSLAGQGSDTQYF. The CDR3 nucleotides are TGTGCCAGCAGCCTAGCGGGACAGGGCAGCGATACGCAGTATTTT.